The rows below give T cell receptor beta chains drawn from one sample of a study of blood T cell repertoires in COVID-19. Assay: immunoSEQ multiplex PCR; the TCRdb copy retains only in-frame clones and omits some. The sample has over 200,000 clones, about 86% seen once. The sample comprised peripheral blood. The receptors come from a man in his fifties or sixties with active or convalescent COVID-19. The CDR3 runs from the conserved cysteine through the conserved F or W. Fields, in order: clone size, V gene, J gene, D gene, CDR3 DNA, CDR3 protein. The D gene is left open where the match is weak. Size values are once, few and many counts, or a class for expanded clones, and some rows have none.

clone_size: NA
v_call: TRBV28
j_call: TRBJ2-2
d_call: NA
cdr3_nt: TGTGCCACCTTAGAGGCAGGGAGGAGGACCGGGGAGCTGTTTTTT
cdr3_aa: CATLEAGRRTGELFF

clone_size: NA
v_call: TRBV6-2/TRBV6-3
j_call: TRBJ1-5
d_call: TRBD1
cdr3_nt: TGTGCCAGCAGCTGGACAGGGGGGACTATTCAGCCCCAGCATTTT
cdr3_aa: CASSWTGGTIQPQHF

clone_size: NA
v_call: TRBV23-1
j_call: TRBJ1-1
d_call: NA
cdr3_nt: TGCGCCAGCAGTCAAAGGGGATGGACTGAAGCTTTCTTT
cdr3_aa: CASSQRGWTEAFF

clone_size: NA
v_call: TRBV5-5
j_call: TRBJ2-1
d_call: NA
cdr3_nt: TGTGCCAGCAGCTTGCGACTAGTCAACGGGAATGAGCAGTTCTTC
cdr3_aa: CASSLRLVNGNEQFF

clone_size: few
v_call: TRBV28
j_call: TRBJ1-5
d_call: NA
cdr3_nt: TGTGCCAGCAGTTCCCGTACGAGGTTCGACGCGGGTCAGCCCCAGCATTTT
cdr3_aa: CASSSRTRFDAGQPQHF

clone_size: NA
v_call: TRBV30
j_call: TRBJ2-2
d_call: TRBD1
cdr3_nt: TGTGCCTGGAGTATTGCCAGGGGGACCGGGGAGCTGTTTTTT
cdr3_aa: CAWSIARGTGELFF

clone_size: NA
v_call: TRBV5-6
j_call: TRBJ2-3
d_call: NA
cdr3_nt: TGTGCCAGCAGCTTGTATCGAGGGACAGATACGCAGTATTTT
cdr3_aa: CASSLYRGTDTQYF

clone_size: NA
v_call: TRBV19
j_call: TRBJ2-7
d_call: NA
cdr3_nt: TGTGCCAGTAGCCCCCGGCCGGGAATAAGGGAGCAGTACTTC
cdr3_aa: CASSPRPGIREQYF

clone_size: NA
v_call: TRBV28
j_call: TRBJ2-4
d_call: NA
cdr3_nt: TGTGCCAGCAGATCACAGGGGAGAGGGACTAACATTCAGTACTTC
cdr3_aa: CASRSQGRGTNIQYF

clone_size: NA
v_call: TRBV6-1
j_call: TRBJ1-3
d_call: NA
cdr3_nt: TGTGCCAGCAGTGAACGGGGAGAATTCTCTGGAAACACCATATATTTT
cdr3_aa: CASSERGEFSGNTIYF

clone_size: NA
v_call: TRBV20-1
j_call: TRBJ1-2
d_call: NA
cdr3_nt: TGCAGTGCTAGTGGCGGGCATAGCTATGGCTACACCTTC
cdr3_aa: CSASGGHSYGYTF

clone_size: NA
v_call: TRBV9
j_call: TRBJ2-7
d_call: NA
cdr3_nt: TGTGCCAGCAGCGTAGTCGGGGGTAGCGACGAGCAGTACTTC
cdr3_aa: CASSVVGGSDEQYF

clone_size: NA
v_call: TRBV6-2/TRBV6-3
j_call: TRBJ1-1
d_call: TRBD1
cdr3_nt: TGTGCCAGCAGTCCGCCAGGGGGCCGGCACACTGAAGCTTTCTTT
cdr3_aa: CASSPPGGRHTEAFF

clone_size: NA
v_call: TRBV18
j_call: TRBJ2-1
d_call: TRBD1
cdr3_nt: TGTGCCAGCTCACCGGACAGGGCTGCATCCAATGAGCAGTTCTTC
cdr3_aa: CASSPDRAASNEQFF

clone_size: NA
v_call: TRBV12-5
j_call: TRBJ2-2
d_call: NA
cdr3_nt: TGTGCTAGTGGTTTGGTACAGGGGAACACCGGGGAGCTGTTTTTT
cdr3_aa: CASGLVQGNTGELFF

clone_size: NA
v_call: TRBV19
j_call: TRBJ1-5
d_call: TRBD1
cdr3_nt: TGTGCCAGTAGCTTCCTTCCAGGGGGCATAGGCAATCAGCCCCAGCATTTT
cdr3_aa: CASSFLPGGIGNQPQHF

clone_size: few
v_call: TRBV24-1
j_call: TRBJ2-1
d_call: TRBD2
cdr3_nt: TGTGCCACCAGTGAGGGGGGGAAGGCCTACAATGAGCAGTTCTTC
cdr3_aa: CATSEGGKAYNEQFF

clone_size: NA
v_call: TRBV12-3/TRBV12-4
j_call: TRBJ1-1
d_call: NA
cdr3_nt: TGTGCCGGCACCATCAGAGGAAGGACTGAAGCTTTCTTT
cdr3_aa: CAGTIRGRTEAFF

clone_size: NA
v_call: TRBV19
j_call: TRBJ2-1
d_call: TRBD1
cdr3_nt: TGTGCCAGTAGTATTTCGGACAGGGGAGGTAGGAATGAGCAGTTCTTC
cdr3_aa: CASSISDRGGRNEQFF

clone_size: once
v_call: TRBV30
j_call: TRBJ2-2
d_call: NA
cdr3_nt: TGTGCCTGGAGTGGGGGCAGAAGCCGGGAGCTGTTTTTT
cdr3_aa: CAWSGGRSRELFF

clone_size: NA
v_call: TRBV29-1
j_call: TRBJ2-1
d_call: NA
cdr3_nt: TGCAGCGTTGAAGATCCTTACTCCGAGGAGCAGTTCTTC
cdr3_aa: CSVEDPYSEEQFF

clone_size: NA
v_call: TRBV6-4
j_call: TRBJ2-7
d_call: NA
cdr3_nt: TGTGCCAGCAGTGGGACAGTCTACGAGCAGTACTTC
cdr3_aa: CASSGTVYEQYF

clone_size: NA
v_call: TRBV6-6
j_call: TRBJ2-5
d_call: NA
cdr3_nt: TGTGCCAGTTGGGGGGGCGAGACCCAGTACTTC
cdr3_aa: CASWGGETQYF

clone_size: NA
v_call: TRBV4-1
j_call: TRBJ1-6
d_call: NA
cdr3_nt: TGCGCCAGCAGCCAAGCGGGTGTCTCCAATTCACCCCTCCACTTT
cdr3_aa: CASSQAGVSNSPLHF

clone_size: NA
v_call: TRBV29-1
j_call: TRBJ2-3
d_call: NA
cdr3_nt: TGCAGCGTTGAAGGCGAGGGTACTAGCACAGATACGCAGTATTTT
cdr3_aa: CSVEGEGTSTDTQYF

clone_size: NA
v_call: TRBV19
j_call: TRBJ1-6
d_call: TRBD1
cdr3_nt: TGTGCCACCGGGACAGGGAATTCACCCCTCCACTTT
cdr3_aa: CATGTGNSPLHF

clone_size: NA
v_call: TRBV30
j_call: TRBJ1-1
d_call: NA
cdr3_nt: TGTGCCTGGAGTTGGCAGGGTGGGACTGAAGCTTTCTTT
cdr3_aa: CAWSWQGGTEAFF

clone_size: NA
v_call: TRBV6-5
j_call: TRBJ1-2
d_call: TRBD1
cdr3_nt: TGTGCCAGCAGTTACTCTGACAGGGGTTATGGCTACACCTTC
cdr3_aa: CASSYSDRGYGYTF

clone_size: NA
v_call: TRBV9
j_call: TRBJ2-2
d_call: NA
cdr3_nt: TGTGCCAGCAGCGTAGATCAGGGGTTCACCGGGGAGCTGTTTTTT
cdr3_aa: CASSVDQGFTGELFF

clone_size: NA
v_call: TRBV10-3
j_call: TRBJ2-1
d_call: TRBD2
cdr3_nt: TGTGCCACTCGGGGACTAGTTGGCGATGAGCAGTTCTTC
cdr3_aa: CATRGLVGDEQFF

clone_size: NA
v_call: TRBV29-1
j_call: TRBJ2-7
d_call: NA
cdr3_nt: TGCAGCGTTGAAGATCTAAACGCCTACGAGCAGTACTTC
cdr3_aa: CSVEDLNAYEQYF

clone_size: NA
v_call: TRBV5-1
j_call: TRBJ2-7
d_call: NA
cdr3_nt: TGCGCCAGCAGGAAGGATGACAGAACTTTCTCCTACGAGCAGTACTTC
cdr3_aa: CASRKDDRTFSYEQYF

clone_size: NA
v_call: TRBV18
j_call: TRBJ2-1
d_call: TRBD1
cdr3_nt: TGTGCCAGCTCACCGGCGGGACAGGGGCTTGAGCAGTTCTTC
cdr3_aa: CASSPAGQGLEQFF

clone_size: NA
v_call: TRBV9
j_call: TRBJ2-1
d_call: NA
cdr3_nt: TGTGCCAGCAGCGAGGGAACGGCGGGGTACAATGAGCAGTTCTTC
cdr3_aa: CASSEGTAGYNEQFF

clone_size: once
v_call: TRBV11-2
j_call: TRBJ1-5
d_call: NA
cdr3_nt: TGTGCCAGCAGCTTAGATAGCGGGTCTGGTCAGCCCCAGCATTTT
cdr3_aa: CASSLDSGSGQPQHF

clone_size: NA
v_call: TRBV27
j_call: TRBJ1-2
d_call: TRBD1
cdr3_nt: TGTGCCAGCAGTTTCCTGGACAGGGGGCATGGCTACACCTTC
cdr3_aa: CASSFLDRGHGYTF

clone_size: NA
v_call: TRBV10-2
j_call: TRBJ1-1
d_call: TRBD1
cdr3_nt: TGCGCCAGCAGACAGGGGCGCACTGAAGCTTTCTTT
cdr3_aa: CASRQGRTEAFF

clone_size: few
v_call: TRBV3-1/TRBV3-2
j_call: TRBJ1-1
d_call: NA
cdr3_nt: TGTGCCAGCAGCCTAAACAAGAACACTGAAGCTTTCTTT
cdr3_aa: CASSLNKNTEAFF

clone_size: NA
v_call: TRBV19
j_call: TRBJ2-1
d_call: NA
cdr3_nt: TGTGCCAGTAGTATTGATGGTGCCAGCTCCTACAATGAGCAGTTCTTC
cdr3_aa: CASSIDGASSYNEQFF

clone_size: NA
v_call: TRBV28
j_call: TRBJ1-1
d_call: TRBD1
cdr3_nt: TGTGCCAGCAGTCCCCGGACAGGGGGGGCTGAAGCTTTCTTT
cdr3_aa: CASSPRTGGAEAFF

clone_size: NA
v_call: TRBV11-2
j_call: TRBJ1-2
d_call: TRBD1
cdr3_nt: TGTGCCAGCAGCTTAGGGGGACAGGGCCAGTATGGCTACACCTTC
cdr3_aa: CASSLGGQGQYGYTF

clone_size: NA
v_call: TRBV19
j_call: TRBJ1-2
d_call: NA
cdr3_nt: TGTGCCAGTAGTACCCGCGGGGGGCCAAACTATGGCTACACCTTC
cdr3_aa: CASSTRGGPNYGYTF

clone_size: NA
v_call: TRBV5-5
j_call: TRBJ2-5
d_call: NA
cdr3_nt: TGTGCCAGCAGCTCCATCCCCAAAGAGACCCAGTACTTC
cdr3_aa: CASSSIPKETQYF

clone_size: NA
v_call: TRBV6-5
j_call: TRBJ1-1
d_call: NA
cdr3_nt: TGTGCCACTACGCCCGGGACAACCGGCTCCTGGGAAGCTTTCTTT
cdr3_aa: CATTPGTTGSWEAFF

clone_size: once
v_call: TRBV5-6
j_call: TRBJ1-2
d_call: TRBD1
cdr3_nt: TGTGCCAGCAGCAAGACAGGGGGCGATGGCTACACCTTC
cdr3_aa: CASSKTGGDGYTF

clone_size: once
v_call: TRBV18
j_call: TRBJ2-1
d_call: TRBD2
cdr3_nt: TGTGCCAGCTCACTAACTACAGGCTCACTAGCGTACAATGAGCAGTTCTTC
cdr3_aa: CASSLTTGSLAYNEQFF

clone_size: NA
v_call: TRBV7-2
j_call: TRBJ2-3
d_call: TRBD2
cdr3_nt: TGTGCCAGCAGCCCCGGGGGGGGCACAGATACGCAGTATTTT
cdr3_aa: CASSPGGGTDTQYF

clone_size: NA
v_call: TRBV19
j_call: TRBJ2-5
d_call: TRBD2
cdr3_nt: TGTGCCAGTAGTGCCGGGACTAGCGGTGGGACCCAGTACTTC
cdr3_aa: CASSAGTSGGTQYF

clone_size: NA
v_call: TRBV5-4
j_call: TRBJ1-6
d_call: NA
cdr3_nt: TGTGCCAGCAGCTTGGCAGGGGCAAATAATTCACCCCTCCACTTT
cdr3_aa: CASSLAGANNSPLHF

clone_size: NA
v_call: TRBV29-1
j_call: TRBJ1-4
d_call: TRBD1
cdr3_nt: TGCAGCGTTACGACAGGGGTCGGAGAAAAACTGTTTTTT
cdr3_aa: CSVTTGVGEKLFF